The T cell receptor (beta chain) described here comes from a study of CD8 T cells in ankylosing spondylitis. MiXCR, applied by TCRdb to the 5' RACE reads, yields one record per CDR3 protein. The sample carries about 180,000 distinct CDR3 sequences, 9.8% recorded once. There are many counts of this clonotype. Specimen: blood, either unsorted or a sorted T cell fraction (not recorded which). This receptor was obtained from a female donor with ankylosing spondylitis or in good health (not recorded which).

The CDR3, as DNA: TGTGCCAGCGAGGGGGGACTCTTCCATGAGCAGTTCTTC. Its protein is CASEGGLFHEQFF. The chain recombines TRBV27 with TRBJ2-1; D might be TRBD1 or TRBD2, each matching 6 bases. V was pared by 8 bases and J by 8 bases, with 16 bases between. This CDR3 has 13 residues. Germline CDR1 and CDR2: MNHEY and SMNVEV (reference sequence).